This TCR beta chain was observed in a study of blood T cell repertoires in COVID-19 (dated by TCRdb to about 2020). In terms of the full investigation: The collaborator samples originated in the United States, Italy and Spain and spanned the acute and convalescent phases of COVID-19. The prospective study material was composed of cDNA or gDNA derived from T cells, B-cell-depleted T cells, or PBMCs. Deeply sampled blood TCRbeta repertoires from subjects exposed to, actively infected with, or recovered from COVID-19 were included in the dataset. Samples were obtained from the ongoing ImmuneRACE study (first 160 participants) and from about 1,300 subjects provided by 6 global collaborators. Nearly every sample came with metadata listing a de-identified subject ID, COVID-19 status, age in years and sex. Where available, HLA class I and class II types were taken from metadata supplied by the sample provider and were not determined by assay-based typing. A freely available public database, intended as a resource for researchers studying the immune response to SARS-CoV-2, is where the repertoires were released. What the study reported, not specific to this receptor: The amount of clinical and demographic metadata varied by source and participant and was provided uncurated.

One collaborating source in Seattle enrolled patients during active infection and followed them longitudinally through the course of disease. Whole blood was collected in K2EDTA tubes by collaborating institutions according to the institutions' own protocols. For TCRbeta analysis, collaborators shipped samples in one of three forms: frozen whole blood, isolated PBMCs, or DNA extracted from either of those sample types. As regards this clone: Its specific antigen is unknown. Per-base qualities were not stored, and no clone one base away is much larger.

The immunoSEQ Assay, a bias-controlled multiplex PCR, was used to amplify TCRbeta CDR3 regions from genomic DNA. For the original study's pipeline: The number of nucleated cells in each sample was estimated by amplification of reference gene primers within the assay. To quantify the absolute abundance of each unique TCRbeta CDR3 rearrangement, sequence reads were collapsed and filtered. For each sample, productive Simpson clonality was calculated as the square root of Simpson's diversity index over productive rearrangements. Held by TCRdb, this immuneACCESS table contains in-frame sequences only and omits some clones. Under half of the omission traces to an unresolved V gene where checked; the cause of the rest is unknown. V and J calls and clone size are those listed in that table; D and trimming were worked out from the DNA. The table for this sample lists 360,000 or so clones; more than 70% of them were counted only once. The top ten clonotypes cover 3% to 4% of the sample.

The TCR sequence derives from a woman aged 55-69 years with COVID-19, enrolled during active disease. The sequencing input was peripheral blood.

CDR3 region: CASSSQVNTEAFF. The nucleotide sequence is TGCGCCAGCAGCTCACAGGTGAACACTGAAGCTTTCTTT. This chain is built from TRBV5-1 and TRBJ1-1; the D segment could be TRBD1, given 5 matching bases. The CDR3 runs 13 residues from the cysteine to the phenylalanine. Only CDR3 DNA remains: 39 bases, in frame from the first base. The germline V gene yields SGHRS for CDR1 and YFSETQ for CDR2. V is pared back by 3 bases and J by 0 bases, with 6 bases lying between the germline termini.